The clone carrying this T cell receptor beta chain was seen just once. The data were produced by immunoSEQ multiplex PCR, yet TCRdb's version contains in-frame clones alone and is incomplete. The table records around 70,000 clones, about 90% of them present only once. This record comes from a study of cytomegalovirus exposure and HLA in healthy donors. J was trimmed by 2 bases and V by 7 bases; bases with no gene match: 7. The CDR3 has 14 amino acids. Per germline, CDR1 LNHDA and CDR2 SQIVND (reference sequence). The chain joins TRBV19 to TRBJ2-7; 8 bases fit TRBD1. The TCR originated in a man between 18 and 29 years old in good health and CMV-seronegative. The sequencing sample was made of PBMCs. The CDR3 sequence: CASNDRGAAYEQYF. Written as DNA, the CDR3 is TGTGCCAGTAACGACAGGGGCGCCGCCTACGAGCAGTACTTC.